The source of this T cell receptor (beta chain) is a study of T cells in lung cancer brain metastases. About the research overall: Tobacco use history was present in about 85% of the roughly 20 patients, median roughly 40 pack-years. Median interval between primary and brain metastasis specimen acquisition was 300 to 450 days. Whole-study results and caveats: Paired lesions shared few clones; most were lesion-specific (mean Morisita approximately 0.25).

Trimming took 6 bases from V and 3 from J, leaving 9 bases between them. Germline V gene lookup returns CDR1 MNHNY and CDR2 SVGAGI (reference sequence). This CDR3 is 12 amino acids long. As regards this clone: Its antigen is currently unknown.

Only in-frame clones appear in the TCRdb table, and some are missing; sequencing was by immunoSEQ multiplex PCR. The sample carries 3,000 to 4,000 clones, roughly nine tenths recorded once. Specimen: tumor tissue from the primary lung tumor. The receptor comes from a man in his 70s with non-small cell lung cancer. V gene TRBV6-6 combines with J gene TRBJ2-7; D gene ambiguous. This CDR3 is CASSPANYEQYF. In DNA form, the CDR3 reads TGTGCCAGCAGCCCAGCTAACTACGAGCAGTACTTC.